This TCR beta chain stems from a study of breast tumors, draining lymph nodes, adjacent tissues. V was trimmed by 0 bases and J by 2 bases, leaving 7 bases between them. The germline CDR1 and CDR2 sequences are DFQATT and SNEGSKA (reference sequence). The length of the CDR3 is 13 residues. This clonotype was seen more than once but under ten times. The antigen remains undetermined. A read error is possible here, since a much larger clone lies one base away. Breast cancer patients provided tissue from their axillary draining lymph nodes. Findings and caveats of the study: Data fit most tumor T cells coming from lymph node, expanding in tumor. Data only fit, rather than demonstrated, lymph node origin of most tumor T cells. Luminal-like breast cancer showed significantly greater tumor-nontumor repertoire similarity than basal-like breast cancer did.

TCRdb ran MiXCR on the multiplex PCR reads and lists one entry per CDR3 protein. Of roughly 120,000 distinct CDR3 sequences listed, 20% were seen once; the top ten hold roughly 4%. The rearrangement uses TRBV20-1 and TRBJ2-5; D uncertain. This clonotype was sampled from a female donor with breast cancer. Some clones in this sample may be carry-over from other donors' samples. The sequenced material came from axillary lymph node tissue. This CDR3 reads CSAREDGQETQYF. CDR3 nucleotides: TGCAGTGCTAGAGAGGACGGGCAAGAGACCCAGTACTTC.